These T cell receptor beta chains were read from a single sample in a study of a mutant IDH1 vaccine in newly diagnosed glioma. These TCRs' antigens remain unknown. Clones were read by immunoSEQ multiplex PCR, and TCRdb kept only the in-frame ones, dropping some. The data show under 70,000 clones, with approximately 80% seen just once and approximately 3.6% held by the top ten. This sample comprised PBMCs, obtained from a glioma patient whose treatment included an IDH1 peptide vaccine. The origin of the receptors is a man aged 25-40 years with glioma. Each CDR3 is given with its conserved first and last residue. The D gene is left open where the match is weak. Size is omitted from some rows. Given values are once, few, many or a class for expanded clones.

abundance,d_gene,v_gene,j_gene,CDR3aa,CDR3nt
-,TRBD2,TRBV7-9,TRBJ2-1,CASSLAAESGGLGNEQFF,TGTGCCAGCAGCTTAGCGGCCGAGAGCGGGGGACTTGGAAACGAGCAGTTCTTC
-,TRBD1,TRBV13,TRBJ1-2,CASNNRGHADGYTF,TGTGCCAGCAACAATAGGGGGCACGCAGATGGCTACACCTTC
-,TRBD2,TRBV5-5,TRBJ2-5,CASREALGAGGFQETQYF,TGTGCCAGCAGGGAGGCTTTAGGAGCGGGGGGTTTCCAAGAGACCCAGTACTTC
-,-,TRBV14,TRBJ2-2,CASSQLVLKGELFF,TGTGCCAGCAGCCAGTTGGTCCTGAAAGGAGAGCTGTTTTTT
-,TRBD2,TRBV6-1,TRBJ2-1,CASSATSGGAWRQFF,TGTGCCAGCAGTGCGACTAGCGGGGGGGCTTGGAGGCAGTTCTTC
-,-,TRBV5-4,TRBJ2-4,CASSLEGSAKNIQYF,TGTGCCAGCAGCTTGGAAGGGTCGGCCAAAAACATTCAGTACTTC
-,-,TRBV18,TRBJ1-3,CASSPGGNTIYF,TGTGCCAGCTCACCAGGAGGAAACACCATATATTTT
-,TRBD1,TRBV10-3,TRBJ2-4,CAISPGQENIQYF,TGTGCCATCAGTCCGGGACAGGAAAACATTCAGTACTTC
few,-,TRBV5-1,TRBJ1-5,CASRQRPDQPQHF,TGCGCCAGCAGACAACGACCTGATCAGCCCCAGCATTTT
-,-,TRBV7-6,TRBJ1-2,CASSMPDTRDGYTF,TGTGCCAGCAGCATGCCGGATACCAGGGATGGCTACACCTTC
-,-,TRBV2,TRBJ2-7,CASSLLQVNEQYF,TGTGCCAGCAGCTTGCTACAGGTTAACGAGCAGTACTTC
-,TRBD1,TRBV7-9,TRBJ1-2,CASSPDLAGGSF,TGTGCCAGCAGCCCTGACCTGGCAGGGGGGAGCTTC
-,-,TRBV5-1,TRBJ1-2,CASRTENYGYTF,TGCGCCAGCAGAACTGAAAACTATGGCTACACCTTC
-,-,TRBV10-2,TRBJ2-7,CASKSYYYEQYF,TGCGCCAGCAAAAGCTATTACTACGAGCAGTACTTC
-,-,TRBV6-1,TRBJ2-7,CASSNQYEQYF,TGTGCCAGCAGTAACCAATACGAGCAGTACTTC
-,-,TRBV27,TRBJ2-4,CASSFGYKNIQYF,TGTGCCAGCAGTTTTGGCTACAAAAACATTCAGTACTTC
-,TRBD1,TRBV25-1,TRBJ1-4,CASRGTGGREKLFF,TGTGCCAGCAGGGGGACAGGGGGGAGGGAAAAACTGTTTTTT
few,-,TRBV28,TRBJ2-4,CASSLGSEGLSVAKNIQYF,TGTGCCAGCAGTTTAGGGAGCGAGGGTCTGTCGGTAGCCAAAAACATTCAGTACTTC
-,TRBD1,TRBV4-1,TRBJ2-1,CASSQDFWYRGLGVDYNEQFF,TGCGCCAGCAGCCAAGATTTTTGGTACAGGGGCCTGGGGGTCGACTACAATGAGCAGTTCTTC
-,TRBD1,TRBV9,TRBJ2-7,CASSVDGRGYEQYF,TGTGCCAGCTCGGTAGACGGCAGGGGGTACGAGCAGTACTTC
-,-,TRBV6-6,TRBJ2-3,CASSKRSTDTQYF,TGTGCCAGCAGTAAACGGAGCACAGATACGCAGTATTTT
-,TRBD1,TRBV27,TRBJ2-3,CASSFRQGSSTDTQYF,TGTGCCAGCAGTTTCCGACAGGGCTCAAGCACAGATACGCAGTATTTT
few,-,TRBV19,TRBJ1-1,CASTPFGGGRIEAFF,TGTGCCAGTACCCCCTTCGGCGGCGGGCGGATTGAAGCTTTCTTT
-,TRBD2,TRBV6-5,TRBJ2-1,CASRGGLAGYNEQFF,TGTGCCAGCAGGGGGGGACTAGCGGGCTACAATGAGCAGTTCTTC
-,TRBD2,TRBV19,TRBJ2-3,CASSSRTSGGTDTQYF,TGTGCCAGTAGTAGCCGGACTAGCGGGGGAACAGATACGCAGTATTTT
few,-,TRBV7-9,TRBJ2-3,CASSPGRGGKSTDTQYF,TGTGCCAGCAGCCCAGGGAGGGGGGGCAAAAGCACAGATACGCAGTATTTT
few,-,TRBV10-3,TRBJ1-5,CAISDLAGGNQPQHF,TGTGCCATCAGTGATCTGGCAGGGGGCAATCAGCCCCAGCATTTT